These 28 T cell receptor beta chains were sequenced from one sample in a study of blood T cell repertoires in COVID-19. Profiled with immunoSEQ multiplex PCR; TCRdb holds only in-frame clones, not every one. The table has roughly 200,000 clones, approximately 89% seen once. Sequences were obtained from peripheral blood. Receptor source: a woman between 55 and 75 years old with acute or convalescent COVID-19.

As DNA, the CDR3 is TGTGCCATCAGTGAAGGGTTAGCGGGAGGTTCCTACAATGAGCAGTTCTTC. It is translated as CAISEGLAGGSYNEQFF. The chain joins TRBV10-3 to TRBJ2-1; 10 nucleotides align to TRBD2. The V and J ends lost 3 bases and 1 base, in that order; junction bases with no gene match: 6. Germline CDR1 reads ENHRY; CDR2 reads SYGVKD. CDR3 length: 17 residues.

The table lists this clone with a few counts. This sequence joins TRBV24-1 and TRBJ2-2, with TRBD1 identical over 9 bases. J gave up 5 bases and V 8 bases, and 5 bases lay outside the gene matches. Germline assignment: CDR1 KGHDR and CDR2 SFDVKD. CDR3 length equals 14 residues. The CDR3 spells CATKGQGITGELFF. For the CDR3, the DNA is TGTGCCACCAAAGGACAGGGGATAACCGGGGAGCTGTTTTTT.

The chain links TRBV25-1 to TRBJ1-2, with D possibly matching TRBD1 (5 bases). Trimming took 4 bases from V and 6 from J, leaving 9 bases between them. The CDR3 sequence is 12 residues long. Germline CDR1 MGHDK, CDR2 SYGVNS. CDR3 DNA: TGTGCCAGCAGTGTCCTAGGGGATGGCTACACCTTC. The encoded protein is CASSVLGDGYTF.

The rearrangement joins TRBV27 to TRBJ2-1; 13 nucleotides agree with TRBD2. The ends lost 2 bases at V and 4 bases at J; junction bases unmatched: 5. The germline V gene encodes CDR1 MNHEY and CDR2 SMNVEV (reference sequence). There are 17 residues in the CDR3. CDR3 in amino acids: CASSLRQGLAGYNEQFF. The CDR3 coding sequence is TGTGCCAGCAGTTTACGCCAGGGACTAGCGGGGTACAATGAGCAGTTCTTC.

This chain joins TRBV12-3 or TRBV12-4 and TRBJ2-7, with 7 bases matching TRBD1. CDR3 size: 13 residues. Trimming cost V 6 bases and J 3 bases; bases outside gene matches: 5. DNA for the CDR3: TGTGCCAGCAGCTGGGACAGAAACTACGAGCAGTACTTC. It yields the protein CASSWDRNYEQYF.

The gene calls are TRBV5-1 and TRBJ2-2; D gene ambiguous. The CDR3 totals 14 residues. The V gene's germline CDR1 is SGHRS and CDR2 YFSETQ. The V end lost 5 bases, the J end lost 1 base, and 9 bases lay between the germline ends. CDR3 in DNA: TGCGCCAGCAGTAGAGAGCAGAACACCGGGGAGCTGTTTTTT. It codes for CASSREQNTGELFF. The full variable domain, completed using reference TRBV5-1 and TRBJ2-2, is KAGVTQTPRYLIKTRGQQVTLSCSPISGHRSVSWYQQTPGQGLQFLFEYFSETQRNKGNFPGRFSGRQFSNSRSEMNVSTLELGDSALYLCASSREQNTGELFFGEGSRLTVL.

This clone was observed once. This chain links TRBV9 with TRBJ2-7; 7 nucleotides match TRBD2. Germline CDR1 is SGDLS and CDR2 is YYNGEE. The junction had 8 bases not matched to a gene; V was cut back by 4 bases and J by 1 base. This CDR3 contains 15 residues. CDR3 nucleotides: TGTGCCAGCAGCCCCCGAGCGGGATTGTCCTACGAGCAGTACTTC. Translated: CASSPRAGLSYEQYF. Based on the CDR3 plus reference TRBV9 and TRBJ2-7, the full variable domain is DSGVTQTPKHLITATGQRVTLRCSPRSGDLSVYWYQQSLDQGLQFLIQYYNGEERAKGNILERFSAQQFPDLHSELNLSSLELGDSALYFCASSPRAGLSYEQYFGPGTRLTVT.

The chain has TRBV5-1 and TRBJ2-1; tentatively, D is TRBD1 (5 bases). Between the trimmed V and J ends, which lost 6 bases and 6 bases, there was a span of 13 bases. The CDR3 length is 13 residues. The germline V gene encodes CDR1 SGHRS and CDR2 YFSETQ. DNA for the CDR3: TGCGCCAGCATGGGGCCCGAGTCCAATGAGCAGTTCTTC. As protein: CASMGPESNEQFF.

This rearrangement joins TRBV28 to TRBJ1-1; the D is unclear. V was cut by 4 bases and J by 3 bases, with 9 bases left in between. Looked up from germline, CDR1 is MDHEN and CDR2 is SYDVKM. The CDR3 has 13 amino acids. CDR3 residues: CASSSNSYTEAFF. The CDR3 region has the DNA TGTGCCAGCAGTTCGAACAGTTACACTGAAGCTTTCTTT.

The chain is built from TRBV2 and TRBJ1-1; the D gene is possibly TRBD1 (5 bases). Germline V gene lookup returns CDR1 SNHLY and CDR2 FYNNEI. V was pared by 7 bases and J by 8 bases, with 8 bases between. This CDR3 spans 10 amino acids. The DNA of the CDR3 is TGTGCCAGCATCCACAGGGAAGCTTTCTTT. It encodes CASIHREAFF. The whole variable domain, remainder taken from reference TRBV2 and TRBJ1-1, is EPEVTQTPSHQVTQMGQEVILRCVPISNHLYFYWYRQILGQKVEFLVSFYNNEISEKSEIFDDQFSVERPDGSNFTLKIRSTKLEDSAMYFCASIHREAFFGQGTRLTVV.

This clone was counted once. The gene calls are TRBV18 and TRBJ1-5; 8 positions agree with TRBD1. The germline V gene has CDR1 KGHSH and CDR2 LQKENI. This CDR3 comprises 15 residues. J lost 6 bases, V lost 3 bases, and 7 bases had no gene match. CDR3: CASSPEQGEVQPQHF. The DNA of the CDR3 is TGTGCCAGCTCACCGGAACAGGGGGAGGTTCAGCCCCAGCATTTT.

This clone showed up just a few times. The chain carries TRBV21-1 and TRBJ2-7; the table gives TRBD1 as D, unverified against the DNA. TRBV21-1 is a recognized pseudogene. The CDR3 covers 15 residues. The CDR3 bases are TGTGCCAGCAGCCAACAGGACACCCCCTCCTACGAGCAGTACGTC. Protein: CASSQQDTPSYEQYV.

V gene TRBV6-5 combines with J gene TRBJ2-7; no reliable D call. V was clipped by 6 bases and J by 4 bases, with 13 bases between them. Per the germline V gene, CDR1 is MNHEY and CDR2 is SVGAGI. CDR3 length: 13 residues. The CDR3 nucleotides read TGTGCCAGCAGGTATGCCGGGTCATACGAGCAGTACGTC. It translates to CASRYAGSYEQYV.

CDR3 bases: TGTGCCAGTTCCCGCGGACTAGCGGAGACAGATACGCAGTATTTT. Translated, it gives CASSRGLAETDTQYF. The chain combines TRBV19 with TRBJ2-3; 10 nucleotides align to TRBD2. The junction had 8 bases not matched to a gene; V was cut back by 8 bases and J by 3 bases. The CDR3 runs to 15 residues. Germline lookup yields CDR1 LNHDA and CDR2 SQIVND (reference sequence).

This sequence joins TRBV12-5 and TRBJ2-3; 8 bases are a match to TRBD1. J lost 0 bases, V lost 4 bases, and 6 bases had no gene match. CDR1 LGHNT and CDR2 FRNRAP come from the germline V gene. CDR3 length equals 16 residues. CDR3 coding DNA: TGTGCTAGTGGTTACCCGGACAGGGCTAGCACAGATACGCAGTATTTT. As protein: CASGYPDRASTDTQYF.

The V call is TRBV7-9, the J call TRBJ1-4; 8 bases map to TRBD1. This CDR3 has 15 residues. V lost 7 bases to trimming and J lost 5 bases; unmatched junction nucleotides: 9. The V gene's germline CDR1 is SEHNR and CDR2 FQNEAQ (reference sequence). CDR3 DNA: TGTGCCAGCACCAACGTCGGGACAGGAAATGAAAAACTGTTTTTT. Residues: CASTNVGTGNEKLFF.

J is TRBJ1-2 and V is TRBV19; tentatively, D is TRBD1 (6 bases). CDR1 is LNHDA, CDR2 SQIVND, per germline (reference sequence). The CDR3 covers 13 residues. V lost 7 bases and J lost 4, with 13 bases in between. The CDR3 DNA reads TGTGCCAGTAAAGGAGGACAGCTCTATGGCTACACCTTC. Its translation: CASKGGQLYGYTF. The whole variable domain, filled in from reference TRBV19 and TRBJ1-2, reads DGGITQSPKYLFRKEGQNVTLSCEQNLNHDAMYWYRQDPGQGLRLIYYSQIVNDFQKGDIAEGYSVSREKKESFPLTVTSAQKNPTAFYLCASKGGQLYGYTFGSGTRLTVV.

This chain connects TRBV5-1 to TRBJ1-5, with D perhaps TRBD1 (5 bases). V lost 0 bases to trimming and J lost 7 bases, with 11 bases between them. The CDR3 is made up of 14 amino acids. Germline-derived CDR1 and CDR2 are SGHRS and YFSETQ. The CDR3 nucleotides are TGCGCCAGCAGCTTGGGCCCGGGGGGACAGCCCCAGCATTTT. It yields the protein CASSLGPGGQPQHF.

The rearrangement links TRBV28 to TRBJ1-4; D uncertain. The CDR3 has 14 residues. The V end lost 5 bases, the J end lost 7 bases, and 14 bases lay between the germline ends. Germline V CDR1 and CDR2: MDHEN, SYDVKM. The CDR3 DNA reads as TGTGCCAGCAGTGGACCCGTTGCGGGTGAAAAACTGTTTTTT. The encoded protein is CASSGPVAGEKLFF.

This chain connects TRBV9 to TRBJ1-1, with 7 bases that match TRBD1. Germline values: CDR1 SGDLS, CDR2 YYNGEE. Trimming at V came to 4 bases and at J to 1 base, leaving 10 bases not matched to a gene. The CDR3 contains 16 residues. Here the CDR3 reads CASSHYRGGQNTEAFF. Here the CDR3 DNA reads TGTGCCAGCAGCCACTACAGGGGCGGTCAGAACACTGAAGCTTTCTTT.

The rearrangement uses TRBV6-6 and TRBJ2-3; a possible D gene is TRBD1 (6 bases). CDR1 and CDR2 from the germline V gene are MNHNY and SVGAGI (reference sequence). CDR3 length: 16 amino acids. Trimming removed 3 bases from V and 3 bases from J, with 16 bases in between. The DNA for the CDR3 is TGTGCCAGCAGTTATCCCCAATCAGGGGTGACAGATACGCAGTATTTT. Amino acid sequence: CASSYPQSGVTDTQYF.

The chain links TRBV18 to TRBJ2-1; 11 bases agree with TRBD1. The ends lost 1 base at V and 8 bases at J; junction bases unmatched: 4. Germline CDR1 and CDR2: KGHSH and LQKENI. CDR3 length: 15 amino acids. The CDR3 here is CASSPRDRGYDEQFF. The CDR3 DNA sequence: TGTGCCAGCTCACCACGGGACAGGGGGTATGATGAGCAGTTCTTC.

This clone was observed once. V and J are TRBV19 and TRBJ1-2; D unresolved. V was clipped by 0 bases and J by 4 bases, with 6 bases between them. The CDR3 runs 13 residues. CDR1 is LNHDA, CDR2 SQIVND, per germline (reference sequence). The CDR3 region is CASSIDSGYGYTF. The CDR3 DNA reads TGTGCCAGTAGTATAGATTCGGGCTATGGCTACACCTTC.

The genes are TRBV5-1 and TRBJ2-1; 10 bases map to TRBD2. Unmatched junction bases numbered 10, after V lost 0 bases and J lost 10 bases. CDR3 length: 16 residues. The germline CDR1 and CDR2 sequences are SGHRS and YFSETQ. In DNA, the CDR3 is TGCGCCAGCAGCTTGGGTGGAGCTAGCGGGAGTTTAGAGCAGTTCTTC. This codes for CASSLGGASGSLEQFF.

This sequence joins TRBV12-3 or TRBV12-4 and TRBJ2-3; D not certain. The CDR3 is 12 amino acids. The V and J ends lost 4 bases and 9 bases respectively, with 11 bases between them. The CDR3 loop reads CASSSLATTQYF. In nucleotides, the CDR3 is TGTGCCAGCAGTTCTTTAGCAACCACGCAGTATTTT.

The chain joins TRBV19 to TRBJ1-1; D is unresolved. V was trimmed by 3 bases and J by 0 bases, leaving 11 bases between them. The CDR3 contains 15 residues. CDR1 LNHDA and CDR2 SQIVND come from the germline V gene (reference sequence). CDR3 sequence: CASSITAVLNTEAFF. The CDR3, as DNA: TGTGCCAGTAGTATTACAGCAGTTTTGAACACTGAAGCTTTCTTT.

The J gene is TRBJ2-2, the V gene TRBV15, with D perhaps TRBD2 (6 bases). V lost 11 bases, J lost 0 bases, and 10 bases lay in between. The V gene's germline CDR1 is LNHNV and CDR2 YYDKDF (reference sequence). The CDR3 extends over 13 amino acids. The CDR3 DNA is TGTGCCTCCGGGACTCCGAACACCGGGGAGCTGTTTTTT. Translating it yields CASGTPNTGELFF.

This rearrangement joins TRBV5-1 to TRBJ1-1; 7 bases are shared with TRBD1. The V gene's germline CDR1 is SGHRS and CDR2 YFSETQ. After removal of 1 base from V and 5 bases from J, the junction contained 8 bases not matched to a gene. The CDR3 has 15 residues. The CDR3 here is CASSLTPKQGTEAFF. In DNA, the CDR3 is TGCGCCAGCAGCTTGACGCCGAAACAGGGGACTGAAGCTTTCTTT.